This T cell receptor (beta chain) was identified in a study of cytomegalovirus exposure and HLA in healthy donors. This clone occurred a few times. No antigen is known for it. Donors in the study were healthy people who gave bone marrow. The PCR made use of 60 Vbeta and 13 Jbeta primers. Sequencing used immunoSEQ multiplex PCR; TCRdb keeps in-frame clones, though not all of them. The sample includes about 190,000 clones, about 81% of them seen just once. Trimming removed 6 bases at V and 2 bases at J, with 11 bases between. The V gene's germline CDR1 is MDHEN and CDR2 SYDVKM. This CDR3 comprises 14 residues. Whole-study findings and limits: Among TCR sequences, most were rare, though some public TCRs appeared in many donors.

Specimen: PBMCs. This chain joins TRBV28 and TRBJ1-3; D unresolved. This clonotype originated in a man aged 25-45 years in good health and CMV-seropositive. CDR3 DNA sequence: TGTGCCAGCAGCCGAGCGTCAGCTGGAAACACCATATATTTT. Amino acids: CASSRASAGNTIYF.